Below, one T cell receptor beta chain is given with its context. This receptor's antigen is unknown. Per-base quality was not reported, and no clone a single base away is much larger than it. The source of the sample is a study of cytomegalovirus exposure and HLA in healthy donors (dated by TCRdb to the late 2010s). Looking at the study overall: According to an earlier analysis of around 600 of the donors, 200 million or so T cells yielded roughly 110 million unique TCR beta sequences and approximately 300 Gb of sequence data. About 280 gigabases of sequencing data and roughly 81 million unique TCR sequences made up an early release that covered approximately 620 HLA-typed donors. The genetic ancestry cluster associated with self-reported Caucasian donors included 80% to 90% of the 398 genotyped donors. The study aimed to test whether cataloging public T cell receptors could reveal signatures of past pathogen exposure. The T cell repertoires of 670 or so subjects were profiled by immunosequencing and related to cytomegalovirus serostatus. Besides the first cohort of roughly 700 subjects, a separate validation cohort made up of 120 different subjects was used. High-throughput TCR immunosequencing, statistical association of individual TCRs with disease status, and machine learning were combined to predict cytomegalovirus infection status. A later analysis re-examined previously published TCR beta repertoires from just over 650 donors and added high-resolution HLA genotyping to investigate patterns of TCR occurrence. The later analysis used no new phenotypic data to find candidate immune exposures, relying instead on TCR beta sequences and their occurrence across donors. An earlier analysis of around 580 of the donors used high-throughput TCR beta sequencing to judge whether each TCR beta V gene segment behaved as functional or pseudogenic. Donor age, sex, ethnicity and CMV serostatus were collected together with the repertoire data. A later genetic analysis used genome-wide SNP genotypes for about three fifths of the 666 donors, treating that subset as a discovery cohort. Every discovery cohort repertoire had been produced on one sequencing platform. HLA typing included class I and class II loci at four-digit resolution. The number of typed donors differed by locus: about 620-640 for A, B, C, DRB1 and DQB1; 500 to 550 for DQA1; 606 for DPA1; and about 470 for DPB1. Because of strong linkage in the cohort, four to six DR-DQ haplotypes were treated as single units for association and clustering. On average, over 200,000 unique TCR beta nucleotide sequences were sequenced per donor among 350 to 400 genotyped donors of the cohort, with roughly a sixth of those sequences being non-productive.

The germline V gene sets CDR1 to MDHEN and CDR2 to SYDVKM. The CDR3 measures 18 amino acids from cysteine to phenylalanine. Only the CDR3 portion is preserved as DNA: 54 bases, with reading frame beginning at the first base. Relative to germline, V is 5 bases shorter and J is 2 bases shorter, with 21 bases between their ends. The cohort was made up of approximately 700 healthy bone marrow donors. Cohort members were all nominally healthy when sampled, although unrecorded immune exposures were likely present. The donor was CMV seropositive and belonged to the group of about 290 seropositive cohort members. A peripheral blood sample was provided by each donor, and peripheral blood mononuclear cells were used for TCR beta sequencing. The Qiagen DNeasy Blood Extraction Kit was used to extract genomic DNA from the blood cell samples. Summary of the overall study and its limitations: While some public TCRs were present in many individuals, most TCR sequences turned up only very rarely across donors. According to a later analysis, TCR association rates differed among HLA loci, with DRB1 alleles showing the most associated TCRs and HLA-C alleles showing the fewest. CMV serostatus was the only immune exposure information available for the cohort. Broadly in line with IMGT annotations, most TCR beta V segments showed up in productive rearrangements about 87% or about 30% of the time in an earlier analysis of about 500 of the donors. According to a later analysis, most CMV-associated TCR beta chains appeared to be HLA-restricted, and the HLA associations seemed to be driven largely by CMV exposure. Because the 87-base-pair reads could not distinguish some IMGT-functional V segments, including TRBV6-2 and TRBV6-3, those segments were excluded. Presence/absence analyses assumed roughly uniform sequencing depth across donors, an assumption that may not hold. In a later analysis, HLA-associated TCR beta chains were found to be more clonally expanded and to have lower generation probabilities than equally common non-associated chains. In a later genetic analysis, a missense DCLRE1C variant was associated with V-gene and J-gene trimming of TCR beta chains, and the association was replicated in an independent cohort. The study gave a list of 150 to 200 TCR beta chains associated with cytomegalovirus. Because some donors lacked HLA typing at each locus, the association tests relied only on the typed subset. The classifier was reported to diagnose cytomegalovirus status with high specificity and sensitivity in both the original cohort and the validation cohort. It was suggested by the authors that the approach could potentially be generalized to other disease states and immunological phenotypes. This cohort had only TCR beta chains sequenced, and the lack of alpha or paired-chain data limited which features could be detected. In a later analysis, some 18,000 TCR beta sequences were associated with specific HLA alleles at a false discovery rate of 0.05. Correlated functional status among segregating V segments might be attributable to linkage disequilibrium, but an unknown experimental factor could not be ruled out. A further reported finding was that TCR beta sequences accurately predicted the HLA-A and HLA-B alleles for most subjects in the first cohort. A group of highly shared sequence variants was considered likely to be a technical artifact of the sequencing pipeline. In vitro tests confirmed that a few of the cytomegalovirus-associated TCR beta chains recognize cytomegalovirus antigens. Compared with the roughly 710-donor mean, donors in an Asian-associated ancestry cluster had fewer N-insertions in productive TCRs, according to a later genetic analysis. When HLA alleles, especially DR and DQ, strongly co-occurred, attributing TCR associations to individual alleles was difficult. Because counts were too low, approximately 15 rarely observed V segments, including chromosome 9 orphons, were excluded from the earlier analysis of 587 of the donors. Several of the top co-occurrence clusters appeared to be linked to parvovirus B19, influenza, CMV and Epstein-Barr virus, according to a later analysis.

Libraries were constructed by the immunoSEQ multiplex PCR assay. A mixture of 60 forward primers for TCR Vbeta segments and 13 reverse primers for TCR Jbeta segments was used in the multiplex PCR. Amplification of the CDR3 region of rearranged TCR beta genes was performed with a multiplex PCR assay on genomic DNA. The Illumina HiSeq System was used to sequence the amplified TCR beta libraries as 87-base-pair reads. On the study's bioinformatics: In a later analysis, approximately 74 million unique TCR beta chains were counted across the approximately 640 repertoires, and about 10 million of these chains were shared by at least two donors. Raw reads were error-corrected and collapsed into unique sequences by a nearest-neighbor algorithm in which closely related sequences were merged to remove PCR and sequencing errors. CDR3 sequences were aligned to IMGT reference sequences to assign V, D and J gene segments. For a sequence to be retained, a match of at least six nucleotides to both a V gene segment and a J gene segment was required. A rearrangement counted as productive if the CDR3 had no stop codons and remained in frame with V and J, and every other rearrangement counted as non-productive. Following IMGT convention, CDR3 was defined as the stretch from the second conserved V-encoded cysteine up to the conserved J-encoded phenylalanine. In an earlier analysis of more than 550 of the donors, sequences lacking an unambiguous match to a single V gene segment were excluded. In an earlier analysis of several hundred of the donors, V segments were called functional above 56.7% productive rearrangements and were called segregating when the between-donor standard deviation exceeded 5%. To diagnose cytomegalovirus status from the catalog of TCR beta chain sequences, a statistical classification framework was built. A later analysis assigned V and J genes by comparing TCR nucleotide sequences with IMGT/GENE-DB human TR gene sequences. A later analysis assigned CDR3 sequences and most-parsimonious VDJ recombination scenarios with the TCRdist pipeline. A later analysis defined each TCR beta chain by its CDR3 amino acid sequence plus V-gene family, and excluded reads lacking a unique V-gene family. In a later analysis, around 650 highly shared, low-generation-probability nucleotide sequences were removed to address suspected cross-contamination and a sequencing artifact. In a later analysis, a clonal expansion index for each public chain was calculated from normalized within-repertoire ranks of inferred template counts. In a later analysis, generation probabilities were computed with a VDJ recombination model fitted to out-of-frame rearrangements, and the resulting probabilities were checked against IGoR. In a later analysis, hypergeometric tests were used to score TCR-TCR, TCR-HLA and TCR-CMV co-occurrence, with a repertoire-size bias correction applied to TCR pairs. In a later analysis, false discovery rates were estimated by permuting HLA or CMV assignments 20 times. In a later analysis, co-occurring TCRs were grouped using DBSCAN, and TCRdist sequence similarity was added for clustering within HLA-allele-positive subsets. Co-occurrence clustering excluded repertoires with fewer than 30,000 or more than 120,000 public chains, plus five with anomalous nucleotide sharing. What TCRdb holds here is the immuneACCESS table cut down to in-frame rearrangements. Part of the clones is not present; checked against another copy, under half of the missing clones reflect an unresolved V gene, and the others are unexplained. V, J and clone size were drawn from that table, and D and trimming were deduced from the DNA. This sample comprises over 100,000 clones, 78% of them detected only once. About 3.3% of the sample rests with the top ten.

Recombination connected TRBV28 to TRBJ1-4; the D gene is unclear. This clonotype was sampled from a woman in her 30s in good health and CMV-seropositive. Sequencing was done on a sample of PBMCs. The DNA is as follows: TGTGCCAGCAGTCACAACCCCGGGATAGGGAACACTAATGAAAAACTGTTTTTT. This sequence encodes CASSHNPGIGNTNEKLFF.